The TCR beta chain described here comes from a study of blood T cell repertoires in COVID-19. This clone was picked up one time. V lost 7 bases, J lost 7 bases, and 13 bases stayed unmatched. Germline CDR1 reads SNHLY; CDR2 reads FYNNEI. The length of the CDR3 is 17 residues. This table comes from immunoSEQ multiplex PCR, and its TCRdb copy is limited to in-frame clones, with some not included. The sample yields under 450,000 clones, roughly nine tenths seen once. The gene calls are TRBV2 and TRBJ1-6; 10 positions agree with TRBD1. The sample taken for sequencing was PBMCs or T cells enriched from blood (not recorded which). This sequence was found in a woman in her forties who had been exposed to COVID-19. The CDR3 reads CASNIRQGARQNSPLHF. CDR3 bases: TGTGCCAGCAACATTAGACAGGGGGCGAGACAAAATTCACCCCTCCACTTT.